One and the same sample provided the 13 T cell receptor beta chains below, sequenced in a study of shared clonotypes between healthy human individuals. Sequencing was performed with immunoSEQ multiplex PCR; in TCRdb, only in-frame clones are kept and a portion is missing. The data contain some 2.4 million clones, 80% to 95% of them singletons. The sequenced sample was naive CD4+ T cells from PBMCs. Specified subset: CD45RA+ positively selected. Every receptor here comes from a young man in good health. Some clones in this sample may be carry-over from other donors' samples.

The CDR3 region has the DNA TGTGCCAGCAGAGGACACATAGCTAACTATGGCTACACCTTC. Residues: CASRGHIANYGYTF. The chain couples TRBV6-6 to TRBJ1-2; D possibly corresponds to TRBD1 (5 bases). Germline V lookup: CDR1 MNHNY, CDR2 SVGAGI (reference sequence). This CDR3 contains 14 residues. V lost 6 bases, J lost 0 bases, and 11 bases lay in between.

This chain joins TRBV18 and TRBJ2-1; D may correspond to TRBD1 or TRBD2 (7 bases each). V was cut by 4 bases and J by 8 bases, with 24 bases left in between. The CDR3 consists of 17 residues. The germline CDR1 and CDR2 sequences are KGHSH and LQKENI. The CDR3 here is CASSLATGDYGVHEQFF. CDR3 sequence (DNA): TGTGCCAGCTCACTCGCTACAGGGGACTATGGTGTCCATGAGCAGTTCTTC.

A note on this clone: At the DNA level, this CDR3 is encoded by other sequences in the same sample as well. CDR3 nucleotide sequence: TGCGCCAGCAGCCTCCGGGGGCGGAACACCGGGGAGCTGTTTTTT. This gives the protein CASSLRGRNTGELFF. The gene calls are TRBV5-1 and TRBJ2-2, with D possibly called TRBD1 or TRBD2 (6 bases each). This CDR3 has 15 amino acids. Germline assignment: CDR1 SGHRS and CDR2 YFSETQ. The ends were cut back, 4 bases at V and 1 base at J, with 11 bases in the middle.

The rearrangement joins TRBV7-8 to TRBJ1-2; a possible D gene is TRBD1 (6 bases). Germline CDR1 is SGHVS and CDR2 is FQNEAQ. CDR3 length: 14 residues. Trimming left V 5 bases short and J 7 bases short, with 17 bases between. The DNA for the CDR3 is TGTGCCAGCAGCCTTAACAGGGAGTTGGGTGGCTACACCTTC. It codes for CASSLNRELGGYTF.

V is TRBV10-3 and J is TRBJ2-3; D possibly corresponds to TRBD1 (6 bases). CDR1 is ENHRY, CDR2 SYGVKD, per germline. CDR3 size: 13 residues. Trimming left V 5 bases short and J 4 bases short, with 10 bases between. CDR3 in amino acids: CAISPGTPDTQYF. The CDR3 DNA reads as TGTGCCATCAGTCCCGGGACACCAGATACGCAGTATTTT.

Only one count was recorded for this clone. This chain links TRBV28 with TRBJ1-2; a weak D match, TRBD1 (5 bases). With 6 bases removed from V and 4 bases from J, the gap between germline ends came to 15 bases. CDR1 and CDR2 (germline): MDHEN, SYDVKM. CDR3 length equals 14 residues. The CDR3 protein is CASSLEKGLYGYTF. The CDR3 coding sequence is TGTGCCAGCAGCTTGGAAAAGGGGCTCTATGGCTACACCTTC.

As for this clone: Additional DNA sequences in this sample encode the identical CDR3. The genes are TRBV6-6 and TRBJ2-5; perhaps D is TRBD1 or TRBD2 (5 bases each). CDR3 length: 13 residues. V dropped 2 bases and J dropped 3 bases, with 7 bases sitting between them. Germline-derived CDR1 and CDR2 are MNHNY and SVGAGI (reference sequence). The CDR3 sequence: CASSYRGEETQYF. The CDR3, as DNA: TGTGCCAGCAGTTACAGGGGAGAAGAGACCCAGTACTTC.

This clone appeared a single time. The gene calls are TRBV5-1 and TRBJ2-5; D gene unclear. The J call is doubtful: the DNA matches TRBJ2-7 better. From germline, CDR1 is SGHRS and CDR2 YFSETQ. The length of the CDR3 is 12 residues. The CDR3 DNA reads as TGCGCCAGCAGATACGGGCCCTACGAGCAGTACTTC. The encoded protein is CASRYGPYEQYF.

The CDR3 nucleotides are TGTGCCAGCAGTTTAGTTGCTGGCGTCCTGACTTTC. Its translation: CASSLVAGVLTF. The chain combines TRBV27 with TRBJ2-6, with D hard to call. With 2 bases removed from V and 12 bases from J, the gap between germline ends came to 8 bases. CDR3 length: 12 amino acids. CDR1 is MNHEY, CDR2 SMNVEV, per germline (reference sequence).

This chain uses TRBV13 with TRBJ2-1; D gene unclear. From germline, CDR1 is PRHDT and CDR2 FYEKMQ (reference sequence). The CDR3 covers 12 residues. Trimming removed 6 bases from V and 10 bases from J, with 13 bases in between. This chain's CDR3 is CASSPRSREQFF. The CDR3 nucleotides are TGTGCCAGCAGTCCCAGGAGCCGCGAGCAGTTCTTC.

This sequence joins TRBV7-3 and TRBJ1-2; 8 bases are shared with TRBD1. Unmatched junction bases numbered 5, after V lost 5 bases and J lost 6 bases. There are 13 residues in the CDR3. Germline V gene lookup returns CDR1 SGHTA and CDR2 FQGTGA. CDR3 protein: CASSPRQGHGYTF. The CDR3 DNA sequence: TGTGCCAGCAGCCCAAGACAGGGGCATGGCTACACCTTC.

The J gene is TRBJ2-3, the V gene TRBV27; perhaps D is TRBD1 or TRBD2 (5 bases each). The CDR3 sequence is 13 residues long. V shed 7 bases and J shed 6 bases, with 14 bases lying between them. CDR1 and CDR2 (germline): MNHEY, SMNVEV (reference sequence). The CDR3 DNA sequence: TGTGCCAGCAATCAGGGCCGCGGGGATACGCAGTATTTT. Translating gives CASNQGRGDTQYF.

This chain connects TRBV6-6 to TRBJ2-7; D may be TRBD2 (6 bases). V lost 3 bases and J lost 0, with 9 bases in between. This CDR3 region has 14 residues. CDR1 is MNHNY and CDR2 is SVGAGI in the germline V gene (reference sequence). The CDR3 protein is CASSYDGSSYEQYF. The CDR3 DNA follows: TGTGCCAGCAGTTATGACGGGAGCTCCTACGAGCAGTACTTC.